Listed here are 18 T cell receptor beta chains from one sample, sequenced in a study of shared clonotypes between healthy human individuals. TCRdb's copy holds only in-frame clones and misses some; the assay was immunoSEQ multiplex PCR. The sample records over 2 million clones, 85% to 95% being singletons. The sequenced material came from naive CD4+ T cells sorted from blood. Specified subset: CD45RA+ positively selected. The origin of the receptors is a man in his late teens or twenties in good health.

The V gene is TRBV7-8, the J gene TRBJ2-7; 10 bases fit TRBD2. V was clipped by 2 bases and J by 4 bases; unmatched bases: 2. The CDR3 spans 14 residues. Looked up from germline, CDR1 is SGHVS and CDR2 is FQNEAQ. The CDR3 bases are TGTGCCAGCAGCTTACTAGCGGGAGAATACGAGCAGTACTTC. Its protein product is CASSLLAGEYEQYF. The entire variable domain, with the rest obtained from reference TRBV7-8 and TRBJ2-7, is as follows: GAGVSQSPRYKVAKRGQDVALRCDPISGHVSLFWYQQALGQGPEFLTYFQNEAQLDKSGLPSDRFFAERPEGSVSTLKIQRTQQEDSAVYLCASSLLAGEYEQYFGPGTRLTVT.

The V and J genes are TRBV2 and TRBJ2-5; D may be TRBD1 or TRBD2 (5 bases each). This CDR3 has 14 residues. Trimming stripped 6 bases from V and 2 bases from J, with 13 bases between. Germline V gene lookup returns CDR1 SNHLY and CDR2 FYNNEI. CDR3 DNA sequence: TGTGCCAGCAGGAGGGGAGCGCTTCAAGAGACCCAGTACTTC. Protein product: CASRRGALQETQYF.

With respect to this clone: The sample has other DNA sequences that encode this CDR3 too. V and J are TRBV5-1 and TRBJ2-7; unclear D gene. The CDR3 contains 13 residues. Germline lookup yields CDR1 SGHRS and CDR2 YFSETQ. The ends were cut back, 0 bases at V and 2 bases at J, with 6 bases in the middle. The CDR3 sequence is CASSLVGTYEQYF. Written as DNA, the CDR3 is TGCGCCAGCAGCTTGGTTGGTACCTACGAGCAGTACTTC.

The chain links TRBV27 to TRBJ1-5; the match to TRBD1 covers 7 bases. This CDR3 is built from 17 residues. In germline, CDR1 is MNHEY, CDR2 SMNVEV (reference sequence). Germline trimming cut 8 bases from V and 9 bases from J; bases unmatched to any gene: 22. CDR3 region: CASRLKGGTDSSRPQHF. The CDR3 DNA sequence: TGTGCCAGCCGATTGAAAGGCGGGACAGACAGTTCCCGGCCCCAGCATTTT.

V is TRBV5-1 and J is TRBJ1-4; D possibly corresponds to TRBD1 (6 bases). The germline CDR1 and CDR2 sequences are SGHRS and YFSETQ. The CDR3 has 17 residues. Between the trimmed V and J ends, which lost 4 bases and 5 bases, there was a span of 21 bases. DNA of the CDR3: TGCGCCAGCAGCCCGGTCACAGGGTCAGGCAGAAATGAAAAACTGTTTTTT. Its translation is CASSPVTGSGRNEKLFF.

The chain carries TRBV18 and TRBJ2-7; D is perhaps TRBD1 (5 bases). V dropped 3 bases and J dropped 6 bases, with 18 bases sitting between them. Per germline, CDR1 KGHSH and CDR2 LQKENI. This CDR3 is 15 amino acids long. The CDR3 is CASSPKGPPSPEQYF. In DNA form, the CDR3 reads TGTGCCAGCTCACCCAAGGGGCCCCCTTCTCCCGAGCAGTACTTC.

This clone showed up just once. V gene TRBV6-5 combines with J gene TRBJ1-6; the D gene is possibly TRBD1 (5 bases). Germline CDR1 is MNHEY and CDR2 is SVGAGI. This CDR3 region has 15 residues. Trimming took 7 bases from V and 7 from J, leaving 17 bases between them. This CDR3 is CASTRAAAGNSPLHF. DNA of the CDR3: TGTGCCAGCACCAGGGCCGCAGCGGGGAATTCACCCCTCCACTTT.

This chain links TRBV19 with TRBJ1-6, with D unresolved. Germline CDR1 LNHDA, CDR2 SQIVND (reference sequence). Trimming pared 5 bases from V and 10 bases from J, leaving 12 bases between. The CDR3 is 13 residues long. This CDR3 reads CASSLSWSSPLHF. The CDR3 coding sequence is TGTGCCAGTAGTCTGAGTTGGTCCTCACCCCTCCACTTT.

The gene calls are TRBV7-2 and TRBJ2-2; 13 bases are shared with TRBD2. With V trimmed by 7 bases and J by 1 base, 6 bases remained unmatched. Germline CDR1 reads SGHTA; CDR2 reads FQGNSA. CDR3 length: 17 amino acids. CDR3 residues: CASKPGLAGKNTGELFF. CDR3 in DNA: TGTGCCAGCAAACCGGGACTAGCGGGAAAGAACACCGGGGAGCTGTTTTTT.

The genes are TRBV7-9 and TRBJ1-6; TRBD1 matches at 10 bases. Germline V gives CDR1 SEHNR, CDR2 FQNEAQ (reference sequence). This CDR3 is 15 amino acids long. V lost 3 bases, J lost 10 bases, and 6 bases stayed unmatched. For the CDR3, the DNA is TGTGCCAGCAGCTTGAGACAGGGGGCTAGGTCACCCCTCCACTTT. Protein product: CASSLRQGARSPLHF.

The rearrangement links TRBV11-3 to TRBJ1-2; possible D gene TRBD1, 5 bases. The V end lost 2 bases, the J end lost 8 bases, and 18 bases lay between the germline ends. Germline V lookup: CDR1 SGHNT, CDR2 YENEEA. This CDR3 spans 15 amino acids. The CDR3 DNA sequence: TGTGCCAGCAGCTTATGGTCGGGGCCAGGAGCAGGCTACACCTTC. This codes for CASSLWSGPGAGYTF.

As DNA, the CDR3 is TGCGCCAGCAGCTTGTCTGGGGCTGAAGCTTTCTTT. Its protein product is CASSLSGAEAFF. The rearrangement links TRBV5-1 to TRBJ1-1; D is unresolved. From germline, CDR1 is SGHRS and CDR2 YFSETQ. V was pared by 1 base and J by 6 bases, with 7 bases between. The length of the CDR3 is 12 residues.

The rearrangement uses TRBV6-5 and TRBJ1-2, with D unresolved. The CDR3 sequence is 14 residues long. The ends were cut back, 8 bases at V and 3 bases at J, with 16 bases in the middle. Germline V gene sequence: CDR1 MNHEY, CDR2 SVGAGI. The CDR3 DNA follows: TGTGCCAGCGTGGCATCGGGATCGGACTATGGCTACACCTTC. Its protein product is CASVASGSDYGYTF.

The chain has TRBV4-1 and TRBJ1-1; 7 bases match TRBD1. In germline, CDR1 is MGHRA, CDR2 YSYEKL. This CDR3 is 15 amino acids long. After removal of 7 bases from V and 0 bases from J, the junction contained 8 bases not matched to a gene. The CDR3 bases are TGCGCCAGCACCGAACATACAGGGGTGAACACTGAAGCTTTCTTT. Translated, it gives CASTEHTGVNTEAFF.

This clone was picked up one time. The chain links TRBV18 to TRBJ2-5; D not resolved. V lost 0 bases to trimming and J lost 2 bases, with 7 bases between them. The CDR3 covers 14 residues. Germline CDR1 KGHSH, CDR2 LQKENI. The CDR3 sequence is CASSPPVRQETQYF. The CDR3 coding sequence is TGTGCCAGCTCACCACCTGTCAGACAAGAGACCCAGTACTTC.

The chain combines TRBV2 with TRBJ1-5; D is perhaps TRBD1 (5 bases). CDR1 and CDR2 (germline): SNHLY, FYNNEI. V was clipped by 4 bases and J by 2 bases, with 12 bases between them. The CDR3 has 15 amino acids. In DNA, the CDR3 is TGTGCCAGCAGTGGAGCAGGGAGAGGCAATCAGCCCCAGCATTTT. Its translation is CASSGAGRGNQPQHF.

CDR3 sequence (DNA): TGCAGCGTTGAGGACAGGGACAATGAAAAACTGTTTTTT. It specifies CSVEDRDNEKLFF. The chain uses TRBV29-1 and TRBJ1-4; 8 nucleotides agree with TRBD1. V dropped 3 bases and J dropped 5; count of bases not matched to a gene: 2. The length of the CDR3 is 13 residues. Germline assignment: CDR1 SQVTM and CDR2 ANQGSEA. Drawing the rest from reference TRBV29-1 and TRBJ1-4, the complete variable domain is SAVISQKPSRDICQRGTSLTIQCQVDSQVTMMFWYRQQPGQSLTLIATANQGSEATYESGFVIDKFPISRPNLTFSTLTVSNMSPEDSSIYLCSVEDRDNEKLFFGSGTQLSVL.

Here the CDR3 DNA reads TGTGCCAGCAGTGAAGTTGGGTCCCTAGCAACTAATGAAAAACTGTTTTTT. This codes for CASSEVGSLATNEKLFF. The gene calls are TRBV2 and TRBJ1-4; D is unclear. Per the germline V gene, CDR1 is SNHLY and CDR2 is FYNNEI. Trimming took off 1 base at V and 0 bases at J, with 12 bases between the two ends. The CDR3 contains 17 residues.